The next 2 T cell receptor beta chains were all read from a single sample in a study of CD4+ T cells in melanoma. Data came from immunoSEQ multiplex PCR; TCRdb stores just in-frame clones and leaves some out. Of 110,000 to 150,000 clones listed, around 90% are singletons. Receptor source: a human donor with melanoma.

This clone was seen once. V and J are TRBV10-3 and TRBJ1-6; 7 bases fit TRBD1. This CDR3 has 15 amino acids. Unmatched junction bases numbered 8, after V lost 3 bases and J lost 9 bases. Per the germline V gene, CDR1 is ENHRY and CDR2 is SYGVKD. In nucleotides, the CDR3 is TGTGCCATCAGTGAAGGGGGAGGGGGCATTTCACCCCTCCACTTT. Translating gives CAISEGGGGISPLHF.

This clone was observed a single time. The V gene is TRBV5-1, the J gene TRBJ1-1; perhaps TRBD1 as D (5 bases). CDR1 is SGHRS and CDR2 is YFSETQ in the germline V gene. CDR3 length: 13 residues. V dropped 5 bases and J dropped 1 base, with 9 bases sitting between them. Here the CDR3 reads CASRGTANTEAFF. CDR3 DNA sequence: TGCGCCAGCAGGGGGACTGCGAACACTGAAGCTTTCTTT.